The present TCR beta chain was sequenced within a study of regulatory T cells in long-lasting Graves disease. Points from the study as a whole: Among persistent patients, a larger number of public clonotypes were shared (around 3,000) than among newly diagnosed patients (about 970).

Investigators prepared the TCR beta libraries by applying iRepertoire HTBI primers and Arm-PCR of CDR3 regions. TCRdb itself ran the multiplex PCR reads through MiXCR, one entry per CDR3 protein. Counted here are 360,000 or so distinct CDR3 sequences, 20% to 25% occurring once; the ten biggest clones make up approximately 27%. Worth noting for this clonotype: Its antigen is as yet unknown.

CDR3 length: 14 residues. V trimming: 5 bases; J trimming: 4 bases; junction bases outside the gene matches: 7. CDR1 and CDR2 (germline): DFQATT, SNEGSKA (reference sequence). As to time point: persistent/refractory GD, antithyroid drugs over 5 years with positive TRAb. The TCR library was made from RNA that had been extracted from PBMCs in TRIzol. Tubes containing EDTA received 8 to 9.5 milliliters of drawn peripheral blood. V is TRBV20-1 and J is TRBJ1-3; 8 positions match TRBD1. The receptor comes from a woman aged 40 to 50 with Graves disease. This specimen was peripheral blood mononuclear cells (PBMCs), taken when the disease was refractory, from a patient treated with antithyroid drugs. CDR3 residues: CSAVTGGKGNTIYF. CDR3 DNA sequence: TGCAGTGCTGTCACAGGGGGAAAGGGAAACACCATATATTTT.